These 27 T cell receptor beta chains were all obtained from the same sample, sequenced in a study of T cells after posttransplantation cyclophosphamide. The data were produced by immunoSEQ multiplex PCR, yet TCRdb's version contains in-frame clones alone and is incomplete. Reported are 6,000 to 9,500 clones, none seen only once; the ten largest carry about 5.5%. Busulfan-fludarabine conditioning, marrow transplant, and cyclophosphamide on days +3 and +4 were administered. Source: PBMCs, taken after allogeneic stem cell transplant with posttransplant cyclophosphamide. Receptors were obtained from a male patient aged 18 to 29 who received an allogeneic stem cell transplant from an unrelated donor, was CMV-positive, and had acute and chronic GVHD. Some T cells may be provided by the graft donor.

The table lists this clone with many counts. The gene calls are TRBV15 and TRBJ2-1, with 7 bases fitting TRBD1. CDR3 size: 14 residues. Germline V gene sequence: CDR1 LNHNV, CDR2 YYDKDF (reference sequence). Trimming cost V 4 bases and J 6 bases; bases outside gene matches: 6. Here the CDR3 DNA reads TGTGCCACCAGCAAAGGGGGCGCGATCAATGAGCAGTTCTTC. Translation: CATSKGGAINEQFF. The full variable domain, rest sourced from reference TRBV15 and TRBJ2-1, is DAMVIQNPRYQVTQFGKPVTLSCSQTLNHNVMYWYQQKSSQAPKLLFHYYDKDFNNEADTPDNFQSRRPNTSFCFLDIRSPGLGDTAMYLCATSKGGAINEQFFGPGTRLTVL.

Judged by abundance, this clone is medium-sized. The J gene is TRBJ2-1, the V gene TRBV5-6, with 7 bases lining up with TRBD1. The CDR3 has 11 residues. Germline V CDR1 and CDR2: SGHDT, YYEEEE. J gave up 10 bases and V 4 bases, and 2 bases lay outside the gene matches. DNA of the CDR3: TGTGCCAGCAGCATGGGACAGGAGCAGTTCTTC. It is translated as CASSMGQEQFF.

This clone was recorded at least ten times. The chain recombines TRBV9 with TRBJ2-3, with unresolved D. Trimming pared 4 bases from V and 9 bases from J, leaving 15 bases between. The CDR3 has 13 residues. The germline V gene encodes CDR1 SGDLS and CDR2 YYNGEE. The CDR3 nucleotides are TGTGCCAGCAGCCCACCCCCGGGTGGGACGCAGTATTTT. Amino acid sequence: CASSPPPGGTQYF.

This clone was seen at least ten times. The rearrangement links TRBV6-6 to TRBJ1-6; TRBD1 is a possible D gene (5 bases). This CDR3 is built from 15 residues. CDR1 MNHNY and CDR2 SVGAGI come from the germline V gene (reference sequence). V was shortened by 7 bases and J by 1 base, with 11 bases between the two germline ends. In DNA, the CDR3 is TGTGCCAGCAAGTGGGGCGATTCCTATAATTCACCCCTCCACTTT. This codes for CASKWGDSYNSPLHF.

This clone has ten or more counts. The rearrangement links TRBV19 to TRBJ2-3; TRBD2 aligns across 9 bases. Looked up from germline, CDR1 is LNHDA and CDR2 is SQIVND (reference sequence). V was pared by 4 bases and J by 2 bases, with 10 bases of the junction left unmatched. The CDR3 spans 17 residues. Here the CDR3 DNA reads TGTGCCAGTAGTAAGGGCCCTAGCGGGGTTTACACAGATACGCAGTATTTT. This sequence encodes CASSKGPSGVYTDTQYF.

In this sample, this clone turned up many times. The rearrangement joins TRBV4-2 to TRBJ2-6; D remains ambiguous. This CDR3 contains 18 residues. The germline gives CDR1 LGHNA, CDR2 YNFKEQ. The V end was cut by 0 bases, the J end by 0 bases, with 12 bases between. This CDR3 is CASSQDLQISSGANVLTF. In nucleotides, the CDR3 is TGTGCCAGCAGCCAAGATTTACAGATAAGCTCTGGGGCCAACGTCCTGACTTTC.

This clone was counted ten times or more. This rearrangement joins TRBV5-1 to TRBJ2-3; 8 nucleotides align to TRBD2. The germline V gene encodes CDR1 SGHRS and CDR2 YFSETQ. V shed 2 bases, J shed 2 bases, and the junction held 1 base outside the gene matches. The CDR3 loop spans 14 amino acids. CDR3 in DNA: TGCGCCAGCAGCTTAGCGGGGGCCACAGATACGCAGTATTTT. The encoded protein is CASSLAGATDTQYF.

This clone was counted many times. The chain combines TRBV27 with TRBJ1-6; TRBD1 is a possible D gene (5 bases). The CDR3 length is 16 residues. Trimming shortened V by 5 bases and J by 1 base, and 12 bases separated the two germline ends. Germline values: CDR1 MNHEY, CDR2 SMNVEV (reference sequence). CDR3 nucleotide sequence: TGTGCCAGCAGTCCCATGGGGGGGTCCTATAATTCACCCCTCCACTTT. The encoded protein is CASSPMGGSYNSPLHF.

This clone was counted ten times or more. The gene calls are TRBV18 and TRBJ2-2, with D possibly matching TRBD2 (5 bases). Trimming took 4 bases from V and 9 from J, leaving 15 bases between them. The germline gives CDR1 KGHSH, CDR2 LQKENI. This CDR3 contains 14 residues. Here the CDR3 DNA reads TGTGCCAGCTCACGAGAGGGTCAGGCATGGGAGCTGTTTTTT. It yields the protein CASSREGQAWELFF.

This clone qualifies as medium-sized. The J gene is TRBJ2-6, the V gene TRBV5-4; 8 nucleotides agree with TRBD2. Looked up from germline, CDR1 is SGHNT and CDR2 is YYREEE (reference sequence). The CDR3 runs to 16 residues. V shed 4 bases, J shed 0 bases, and the junction held 3 bases outside the gene matches. The CDR3 reads CASSPGGFSGANVLTF. The DNA of the CDR3 is TGTGCCAGCAGCCCGGGGGGGTTCTCTGGGGCCAACGTCCTGACTTTC.

This clone is categorized as medium-sized (0.01 to 0.1%). This chain uses TRBV13 with TRBJ1-5; 7 bases agree with TRBD1. The CDR3 length is 15 residues. CDR1 is PRHDT and CDR2 is FYEKMQ in the germline V gene (reference sequence). V gave up 5 bases and J gave up 2 bases; unmatched junction bases: 6. CDR3 in DNA: TGTGCCAGCAGCGTACAGGGGAACGGCAATCAGCCCCAGCATTTT. It is translated as CASSVQGNGNQPQHF.

Ten or more counts support this clone. The genes are TRBV2 and TRBJ1-1; D is ambiguous. Germline values: CDR1 SNHLY, CDR2 FYNNEI. The CDR3 covers 14 residues. Trimming cost V 5 bases and J 0 bases, with 10 bases left between them. In nucleotides, the CDR3 is TGTGCCAGCAGTTTTACAGTCATGAACACTGAAGCTTTCTTT. It encodes CASSFTVMNTEAFF.

In this sample, this clone turned up many times. This chain joins TRBV5-4 and TRBJ2-3; TRBD1 aligns across 8 bases. V dropped 0 bases and J dropped 5; count of bases not matched to a gene: 5. Germline assignment: CDR1 SGHNT and CDR2 YYREEE (reference sequence). This CDR3 has 15 amino acids. The CDR3 nucleotides are TGTGCCAGCAGCTTGGCCAGGGGGCAGGGAGATACGCAGTATTTT. It specifies CASSLARGQGDTQYF.

This clone was detected many times. V gene TRBV7-9 combines with J gene TRBJ1-1; D remains unclear. The CDR3 length is 13 residues. The V gene's germline CDR1 is SEHNR and CDR2 FQNEAQ (reference sequence). V lost 3 bases and J 5 bases, leaving 10 bases between the germline ends. DNA for the CDR3: TGTGCCAGCAGCTTTACAGTTCTTACTGAAGCTTTCTTT. It specifies CASSFTVLTEAFF.

This clone is medium-sized within its sample. Other nucleotide sequences in the sample specify the same CDR3. The rearrangement joins TRBV10-3 to TRBJ1-1; 9 positions match TRBD1. The CDR3 loop spans 16 amino acids. Germline lookup yields CDR1 ENHRY and CDR2 SYGVKD. V shed 5 bases and J 1 base; nucleotides not matched to a gene: 8. CDR3 amino acids: CAISSDRGVKNTEAFF. CDR3 DNA: TGTGCCATCAGTAGTGACAGGGGGGTTAAGAACACTGAAGCTTTCTTT.

This clone was seen repeatedly, ten times or more. The rearrangement links TRBV19 to TRBJ1-1; perhaps TRBD1 as D (5 bases). Germline lookup yields CDR1 LNHDA and CDR2 SQIVND (reference sequence). The ends were cut back, 1 base at V and 3 bases at J, with 6 bases in the middle. The length of the CDR3 is 13 residues. The CDR3 DNA reads TGTGCCAGTAGTATAGGACAGCACACTGAAGCTTTCTTT. Translated: CASSIGQHTEAFF.

V usage is TRBV6-1 and J usage is TRBJ2-5; 7 bases line up with TRBD1. The DNA end lines up better with TRBJ2-7; the J call may be wrong. The CDR3 consists of 15 residues. Germline loops: CDR1 MNHNS, CDR2 SASEGT. CDR3 DNA: TGTGCCAGCAGCCCCGCGAGGACAGGTGAATACGAGCAGTACTTC. Translating it yields CASSPARTGEYEQYF.

This clone has a count of ten or more. This chain uses TRBV18 with TRBJ1-1, with a possible D match to TRBD1 (6 bases). Trimming shortened V by 5 bases and J by 3 bases, and 10 bases separated the two germline ends. CDR1 and CDR2 from the germline V gene are KGHSH and LQKENI. The CDR3 is 13 amino acids. The CDR3 bases are TGTGCCAGCTCAACGCACAGGGACACTGAAGCTTTCTTT. Encoded protein: CASSTHRDTEAFF.

The table lists this clone with many counts. This chain uses TRBV2 with TRBJ2-1; maybe TRBD2 (6 bases). The V and J ends lost 7 bases and 9 bases respectively, with 10 bases between them. In germline, CDR1 is SNHLY, CDR2 FYNNEI. This CDR3 spans 11 amino acids. The CDR3 DNA reads TGTGCCAGCACCCTGGGGGGTGAGCAGTTCTTC. Translating it yields CASTLGGEQFF.

This clone was seen at least ten times. V and J are TRBV5-1 and TRBJ1-2, with 9 bases aligning to TRBD1. The CDR3 runs to 13 residues. Losses at the gene ends were 4 bases for V and 13 bases for J; bases not matched to a gene: 11. CDR1 and CDR2 (germline): SGHRS, YFSETQ. As DNA, the CDR3 is TGCGCCAGCAGCGGGGGACAGGGAGTTTCTTGCACCTTC. Translating gives CASSGGQGVSCTF. The whole variable domain, remainder taken from reference TRBV5-1 and TRBJ1-2, is KAGVTQTPRYLIKTRGQQVTLSCSPISGHRSVSWYQQTPGQGLQFLFEYFSETQRNKGNFPGRFSGRQFSNSRSEMNVSTLELGDSALYLCASSGGQGVSCTFGSGTRLTVV.

This clone was seen at least ten times. The J gene is TRBJ2-2, the V gene TRBV5-4; D is undetermined. The CDR3 sequence is 16 residues long. Germline V gene data show CDR1 as SGHNT and CDR2 as YYREEE (reference sequence). V dropped 0 bases and J dropped 0 bases, with 9 bases sitting between them. CDR3 region: CASSLGAPANTGELFF. The CDR3 region has the DNA TGTGCCAGCAGCTTGGGGGCACCAGCGAACACCGGGGAGCTGTTTTTT.

This clone was observed many times. This chain links TRBV9 with TRBJ2-5; 10 bases are shared with TRBD1. Looked up from germline, CDR1 is SGDLS and CDR2 is YYNGEE. V lost 0 bases to trimming and J lost 4 bases; unmatched junction nucleotides: 6. CDR3 length: 16 residues. CDR3 protein: CASSVEAGDRGETQYF. CDR3 DNA sequence: TGTGCCAGCAGCGTAGAGGCCGGGGACAGGGGAGAGACCCAGTACTTC.

This clone was found many times. This sequence joins TRBV9 and TRBJ1-4; 8 bases line up with TRBD1. Losses at the gene ends were 4 bases for V and 5 bases for J; bases not matched to a gene: 19. The CDR3 spans 19 residues. Germline assignment: CDR1 SGDLS and CDR2 YYNGEE. The CDR3 region is CASSRQGPKTGRLNEKLFF. In DNA, the CDR3 is TGTGCCAGCAGCCGACAGGGGCCTAAAACCGGCCGTTTGAATGAAAAACTGTTTTTT.

This clone was recorded at least ten times. J is TRBJ2-5 and V is TRBV2; maybe TRBD2 (7 bases). In germline, CDR1 is SNHLY, CDR2 FYNNEI. This CDR3 region has 14 residues. Trimming cost V 1 base and J 9 bases, with 15 bases left between them. In DNA form, the CDR3 reads TGTGCCAGCAGTGAAGGGGAGGGACAAGGGTCCCAGTACTTC. It specifies CASSEGEGQGSQYF.

This clone was observed at least ten times. The chain recombines TRBV27 with TRBJ2-1; TRBD2 aligns across 8 bases. Looked up from germline, CDR1 is MNHEY and CDR2 is SMNVEV (reference sequence). This CDR3 is built from 16 residues. V gave up 0 bases and J gave up 4 bases; unmatched junction bases: 5. The CDR3 nucleotides read TGTGCCAGCAGTTTATCGCGAACTAGCGGTTACAATGAGCAGTTCTTC. Translated, it gives CASSLSRTSGYNEQFF.

At least ten counts were recorded for this clone. The genes are TRBV7-8 and TRBJ2-6, with 8 bases fitting TRBD1. The V gene end was trimmed by 5 bases and the J gene end by 4 bases; junction bases not matched to a gene: 7. Germline CDR1 SGHVS, CDR2 FQNEAQ. The CDR3 totals 16 residues. The CDR3 bases are TGTGCCAGCAGCAGACAGGGGAACTACGGGGCCAACGTCCTGACTTTC. This codes for CASSRQGNYGANVLTF.

This clone was recorded many times. The chain recombines TRBV5-1 with TRBJ2-5; unclear D gene. The CDR3 has 14 amino acids. The germline V and J ends were trimmed by 1 base and 4 bases, with 11 bases remaining between them. Germline lookup yields CDR1 SGHRS and CDR2 YFSETQ. CDR3 coding DNA: TGCGCCAGCAGCTTGCACGAACCGGGAGAGACCCAGTACTTC. This codes for CASSLHEPGETQYF.